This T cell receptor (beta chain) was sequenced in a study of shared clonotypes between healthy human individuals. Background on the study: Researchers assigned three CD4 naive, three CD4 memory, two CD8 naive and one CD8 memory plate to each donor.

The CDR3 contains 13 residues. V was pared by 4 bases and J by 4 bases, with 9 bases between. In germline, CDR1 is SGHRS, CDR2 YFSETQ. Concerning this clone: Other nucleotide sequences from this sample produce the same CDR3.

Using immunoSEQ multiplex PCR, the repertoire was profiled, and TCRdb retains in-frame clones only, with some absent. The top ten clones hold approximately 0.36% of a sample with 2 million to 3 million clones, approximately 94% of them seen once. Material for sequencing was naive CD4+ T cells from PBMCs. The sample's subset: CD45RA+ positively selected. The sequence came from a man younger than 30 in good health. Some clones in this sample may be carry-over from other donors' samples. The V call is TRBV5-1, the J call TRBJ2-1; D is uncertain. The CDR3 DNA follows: TGCGCCAGCAGCCCCCTAGGGTACAATGAGCAGTTCTTC. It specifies CASSPLGYNEQFF.